The sequence of this T cell receptor beta chain was determined in a study of CD8 T cells in Susac syndrome. A quantity of 0.5 to 1 ug RNA underwent reverse transcription using random hexamers. Across 54 Vbeta and 13 Jbeta, immunoSEQ multiplex PCR amplified TCR beta CDR3. From the immunoSEQ multiplex PCR reads, TCRdb called clonotypes with MiXCR, one entry per CDR3 protein. The profile covers roughly 180,000 distinct CDR3 sequences, with roughly 94% appearing a single time and 0.08% to 0.11% taken by the ten largest. The CDR3 is 16 residues long. With 1 base clipped from V and 6 bases from J, the junction kept 11 bases outside the gene matches. Germline CDR1 reads LGHDT; CDR2 reads YNNKEL (reference sequence). A note on this clonotype: Its antigen remains unknown.

Negative isolation was applied to CD8+ and CD4+ T cells, and FACS enrichment was applied to TEMRA cells. General observations from the study: A relatively small number of individuals underwent TCR sequencing and HLA analysis.

This sequence was found in a human donor in good health. The J gene is TRBJ2-7, the V gene TRBV3-1; TRBD2 matches 8 bases. Specimen: CD4+ T cells from PBMCs. CDR3 sequence reads: CASSQGGTSSEGEQYF. For the CDR3, the DNA is TGTGCCAGCAGCCAAGGGGGGACTAGTTCTGAAGGCGAGCAGTACTTC.